This T cell receptor beta chain was identified during a study of blood T cell repertoires in COVID-19. Study-level information: The cDNA or gDNA used as material had been derived from T cells, B-cell-depleted T cells, or PBMCs.

The CDR3 has 14 residues. Germline V CDR1 and CDR2: LGHNA, YSLEER. Trimming removed 4 bases at V and 0 bases at J, with 9 bases between. As handled by the study authors: Researchers report that nucleated cell counts were estimated from reference gene primer amplification. The protocol was immunoSEQ multiplex PCR, while the TCRdb copy is restricted to in-frame clones and leaves out a portion. The V and J calls and clone size are taken from that table; D and trimming were inferred from the DNA. Of 65,000 to 85,000 clones listed, around 90% are singletons. The source material was peripheral blood. The clonotype comes from a human donor in a cohort sampled during active COVID-19. This chain links TRBV4-3 with TRBJ1-1; the D is unclear. The CDR3 nucleotides read TGCGCCAGCAGCCTCACAGCCGTGAACACTGAAGCTTTCTTT. Its protein product is CASSLTAVNTEAFF.